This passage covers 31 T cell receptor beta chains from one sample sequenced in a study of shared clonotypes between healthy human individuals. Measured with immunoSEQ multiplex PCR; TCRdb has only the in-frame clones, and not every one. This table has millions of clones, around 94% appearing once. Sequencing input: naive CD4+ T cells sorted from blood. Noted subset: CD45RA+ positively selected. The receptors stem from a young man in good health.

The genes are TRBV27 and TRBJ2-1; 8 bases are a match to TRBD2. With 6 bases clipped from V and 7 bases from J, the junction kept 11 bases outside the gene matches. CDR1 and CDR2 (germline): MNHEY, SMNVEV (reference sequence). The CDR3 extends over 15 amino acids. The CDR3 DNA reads TGTGCCAGCAGCCTACCGGGACTAGGGACAAATGAGCAGTTCTTC. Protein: CASSLPGLGTNEQFF.

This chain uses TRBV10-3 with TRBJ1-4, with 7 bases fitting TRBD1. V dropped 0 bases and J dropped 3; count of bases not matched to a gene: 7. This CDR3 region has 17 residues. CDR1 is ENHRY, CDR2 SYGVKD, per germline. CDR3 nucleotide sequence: TGTGCCATCAGTGAGTCAGGGGGCGTTACATCTAATGAAAAACTGTTTTTT. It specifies CAISESGGVTSNEKLFF.

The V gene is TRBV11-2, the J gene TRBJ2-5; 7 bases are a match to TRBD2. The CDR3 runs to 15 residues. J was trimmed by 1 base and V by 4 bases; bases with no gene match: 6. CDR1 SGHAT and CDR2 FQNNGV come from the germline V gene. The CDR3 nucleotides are TGTGCCAGCAGCTACCAGGGAGGGACCCAAGAGACCCAGTACTTC. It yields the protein CASSYQGGTQETQYF.

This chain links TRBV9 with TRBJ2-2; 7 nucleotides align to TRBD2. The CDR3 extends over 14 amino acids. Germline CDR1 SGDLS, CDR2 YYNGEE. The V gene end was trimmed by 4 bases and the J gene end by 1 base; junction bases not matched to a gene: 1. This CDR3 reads CASSPSGNTGELFF. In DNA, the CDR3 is TGTGCCAGCAGCCCTAGCGGGAACACCGGGGAGCTGTTTTTT.

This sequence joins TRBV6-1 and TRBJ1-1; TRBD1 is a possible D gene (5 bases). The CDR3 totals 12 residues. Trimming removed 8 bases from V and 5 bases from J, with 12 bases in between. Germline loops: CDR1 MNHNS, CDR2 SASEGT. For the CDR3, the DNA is TGTGCCAGCGGGGGATGGGAAACTGAAGCTTTCTTT. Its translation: CASGGWETEAFF.

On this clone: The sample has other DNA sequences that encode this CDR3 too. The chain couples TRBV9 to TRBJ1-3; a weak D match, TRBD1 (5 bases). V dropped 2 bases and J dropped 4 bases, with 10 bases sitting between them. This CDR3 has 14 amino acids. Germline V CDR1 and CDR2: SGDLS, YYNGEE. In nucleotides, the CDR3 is TGTGCCAGCAGCGTTGGGGGAGCCGGAAACACCATATATTTT. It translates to CASSVGGAGNTIYF.

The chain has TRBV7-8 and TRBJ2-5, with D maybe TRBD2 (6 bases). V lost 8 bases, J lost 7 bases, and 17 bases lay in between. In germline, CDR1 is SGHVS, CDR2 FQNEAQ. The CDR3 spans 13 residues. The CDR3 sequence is CASGRDSQGTQYF. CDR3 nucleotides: TGTGCCAGCGGAAGGGACTCTCAGGGGACCCAGTACTTC.

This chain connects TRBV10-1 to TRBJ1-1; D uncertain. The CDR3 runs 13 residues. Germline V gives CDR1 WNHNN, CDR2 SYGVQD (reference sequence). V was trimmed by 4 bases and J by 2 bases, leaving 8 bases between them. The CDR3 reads CASSVTGNTEAFF. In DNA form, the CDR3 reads TGCGCCAGCAGTGTTACGGGAAACACTGAAGCTTTCTTT.

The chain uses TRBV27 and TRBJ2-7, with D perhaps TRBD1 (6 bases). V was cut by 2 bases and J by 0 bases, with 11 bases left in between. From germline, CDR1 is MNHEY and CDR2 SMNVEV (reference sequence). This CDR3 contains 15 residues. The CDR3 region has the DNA TGTGCCAGCAGTTTACAAGGACAGCCCTCCTACGAGCAGTACTTC. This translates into CASSLQGQPSYEQYF.

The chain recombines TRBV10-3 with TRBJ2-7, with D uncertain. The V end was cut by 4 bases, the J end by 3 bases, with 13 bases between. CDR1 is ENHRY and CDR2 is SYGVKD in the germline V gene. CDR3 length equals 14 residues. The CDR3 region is CAISALGNNYEQYF. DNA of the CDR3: TGTGCCATCAGTGCCCTGGGGAACAACTACGAGCAGTACTTC.

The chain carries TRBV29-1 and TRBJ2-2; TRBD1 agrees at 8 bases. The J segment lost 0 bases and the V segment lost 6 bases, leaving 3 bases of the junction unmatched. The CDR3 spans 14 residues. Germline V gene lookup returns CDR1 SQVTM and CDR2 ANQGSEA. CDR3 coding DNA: TGCAGCGTGCAGACAGGGGCGAACACCGGGGAGCTGTTTTTT. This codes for CSVQTGANTGELFF.

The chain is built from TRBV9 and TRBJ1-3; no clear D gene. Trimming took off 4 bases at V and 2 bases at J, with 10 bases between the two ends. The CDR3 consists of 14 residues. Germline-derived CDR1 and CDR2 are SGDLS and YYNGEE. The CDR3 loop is CASSPRTAGNTIYF. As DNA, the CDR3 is TGTGCCAGCAGCCCGCGGACGGCTGGAAACACCATATATTTT. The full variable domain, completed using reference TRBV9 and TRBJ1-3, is DSGVTQTPKHLITATGQRVTLRCSPRSGDLSVYWYQQSLDQGLQFLIQYYNGEERAKGNILERFSAQQFPDLHSELNLSSLELGDSALYFCASSPRTAGNTIYFGEGSWLTVV.

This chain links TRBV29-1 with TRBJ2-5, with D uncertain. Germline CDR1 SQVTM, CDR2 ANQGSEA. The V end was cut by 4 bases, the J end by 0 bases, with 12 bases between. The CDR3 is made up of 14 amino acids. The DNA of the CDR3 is TGCAGCGTTGTGGGCAGGCTTTACCAAGAGACCCAGTACTTC. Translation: CSVVGRLYQETQYF.

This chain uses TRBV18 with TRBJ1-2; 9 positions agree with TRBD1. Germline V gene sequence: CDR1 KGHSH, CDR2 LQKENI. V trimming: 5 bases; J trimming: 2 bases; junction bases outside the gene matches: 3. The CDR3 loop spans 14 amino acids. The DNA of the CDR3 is TGTGCCAGCTCATACGACAGGGGGAACTATGGCTACACCTTC. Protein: CASSYDRGNYGYTF.

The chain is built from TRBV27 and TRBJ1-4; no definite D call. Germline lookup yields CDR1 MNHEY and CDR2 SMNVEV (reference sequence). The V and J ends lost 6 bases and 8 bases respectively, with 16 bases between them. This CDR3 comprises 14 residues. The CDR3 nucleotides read TGTGCCAGCAGCAACTCCTTCGATAGCGAAAAACTGTTTTTT. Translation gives CASSNSFDSEKLFF.

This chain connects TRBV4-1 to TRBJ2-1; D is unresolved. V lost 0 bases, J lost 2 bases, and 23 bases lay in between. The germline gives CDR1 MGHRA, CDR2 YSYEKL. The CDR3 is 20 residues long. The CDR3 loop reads CASSQDLAFIIGVTYNEQFF. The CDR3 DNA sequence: TGCGCCAGCAGCCAAGATTTAGCCTTCATAATCGGCGTGACCTACAATGAGCAGTTCTTC.

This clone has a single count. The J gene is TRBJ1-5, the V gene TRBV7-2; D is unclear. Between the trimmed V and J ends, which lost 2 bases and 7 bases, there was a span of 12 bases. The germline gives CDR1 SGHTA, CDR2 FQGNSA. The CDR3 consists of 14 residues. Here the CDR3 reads CASSLPHDGQPQHF. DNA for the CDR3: TGTGCCAGCAGCTTACCCCACGATGGACAGCCCCAGCATTTT.

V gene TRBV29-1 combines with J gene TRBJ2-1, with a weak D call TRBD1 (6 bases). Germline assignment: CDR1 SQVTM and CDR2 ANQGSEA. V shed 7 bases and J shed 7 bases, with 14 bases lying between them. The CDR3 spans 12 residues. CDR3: CSASDRPNEQFF. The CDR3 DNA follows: TGCAGCGCCTCCGACAGGCCGAATGAGCAGTTCTTC.

CDR3 region: CATSSTFSYEQYF. In DNA form, the CDR3 reads TGTGCCACCAGCTCGACATTCTCCTACGAGCAGTACTTC. The chain couples TRBV15 to TRBJ2-7; D unresolved. The CDR3 length is 13 residues. V lost 5 bases and J 0 bases, leaving 8 bases between the germline ends. From germline, CDR1 is LNHNV and CDR2 YYDKDF (reference sequence).

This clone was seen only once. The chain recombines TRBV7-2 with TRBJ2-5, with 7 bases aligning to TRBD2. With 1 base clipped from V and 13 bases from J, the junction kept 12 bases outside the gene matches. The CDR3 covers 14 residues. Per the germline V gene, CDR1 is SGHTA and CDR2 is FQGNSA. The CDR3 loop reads CASSLGEGLMGRYF. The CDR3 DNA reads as TGTGCCAGCAGCTTAGGGGAGGGGCTAATGGGGCGGTACTTC.

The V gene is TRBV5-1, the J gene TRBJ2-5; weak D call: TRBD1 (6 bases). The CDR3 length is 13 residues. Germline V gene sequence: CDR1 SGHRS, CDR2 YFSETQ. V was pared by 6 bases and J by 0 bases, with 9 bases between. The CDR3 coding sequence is TGCGCCAGCAACGGGGACAACCAAGAGACCCAGTACTTC. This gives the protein CASNGDNQETQYF.

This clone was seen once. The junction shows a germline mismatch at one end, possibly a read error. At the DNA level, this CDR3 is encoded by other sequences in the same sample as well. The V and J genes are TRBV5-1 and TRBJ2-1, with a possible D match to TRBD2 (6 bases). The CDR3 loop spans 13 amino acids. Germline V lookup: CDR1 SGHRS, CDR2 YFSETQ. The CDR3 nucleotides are TGCGCCAGTAGCTTGGAAGGAGGGTCAGAGCAGTTCTTC. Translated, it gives CASSLEGGSEQFF.

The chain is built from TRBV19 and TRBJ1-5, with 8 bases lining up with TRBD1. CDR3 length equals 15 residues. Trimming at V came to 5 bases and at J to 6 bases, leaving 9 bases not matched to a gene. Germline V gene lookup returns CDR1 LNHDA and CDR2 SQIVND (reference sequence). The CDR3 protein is CASSWTTGGSQPQHF. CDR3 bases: TGTGCCAGTAGTTGGACCACAGGGGGAAGTCAGCCCCAGCATTTT.

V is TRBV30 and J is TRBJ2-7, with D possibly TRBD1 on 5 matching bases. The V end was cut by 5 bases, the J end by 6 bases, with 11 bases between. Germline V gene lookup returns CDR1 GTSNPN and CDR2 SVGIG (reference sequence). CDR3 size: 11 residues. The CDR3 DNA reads TGTGCCTGGTCCCGACAGTCCGAGCAGTACTTC. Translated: CAWSRQSEQYF.

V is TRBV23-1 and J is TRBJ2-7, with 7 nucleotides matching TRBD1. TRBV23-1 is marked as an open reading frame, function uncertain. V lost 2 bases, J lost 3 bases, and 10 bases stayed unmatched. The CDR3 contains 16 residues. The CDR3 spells CASSQDPGQRGYEQYF. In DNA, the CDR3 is TGCGCCAGCAGTCAAGATCCGGGACAGCGAGGCTACGAGCAGTACTTC.

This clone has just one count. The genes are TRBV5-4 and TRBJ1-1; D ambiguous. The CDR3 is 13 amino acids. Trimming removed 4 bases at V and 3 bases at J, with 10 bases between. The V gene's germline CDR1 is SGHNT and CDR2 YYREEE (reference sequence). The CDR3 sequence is CASSERLDTEAFF. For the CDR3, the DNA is TGTGCCAGCAGCGAGCGGTTAGACACTGAAGCTTTCTTT.

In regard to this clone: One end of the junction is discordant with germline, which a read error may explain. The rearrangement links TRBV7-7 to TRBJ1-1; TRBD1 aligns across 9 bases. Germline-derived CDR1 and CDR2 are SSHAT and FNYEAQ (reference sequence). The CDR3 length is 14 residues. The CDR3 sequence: CASSSTGGGTEAFF. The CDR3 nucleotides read TGTGCTAGCAGCTCAACAGGGGGCGGCACTGAAGCTTTCTTT.

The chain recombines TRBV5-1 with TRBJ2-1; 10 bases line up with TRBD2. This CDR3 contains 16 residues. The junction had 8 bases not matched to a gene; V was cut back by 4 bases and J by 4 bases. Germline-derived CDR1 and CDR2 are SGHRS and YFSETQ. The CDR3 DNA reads TGCGCCAGCAGCCCGATTTCTAGCGGGGGTTACAATGAGCAGTTCTTC. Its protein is CASSPISSGGYNEQFF.

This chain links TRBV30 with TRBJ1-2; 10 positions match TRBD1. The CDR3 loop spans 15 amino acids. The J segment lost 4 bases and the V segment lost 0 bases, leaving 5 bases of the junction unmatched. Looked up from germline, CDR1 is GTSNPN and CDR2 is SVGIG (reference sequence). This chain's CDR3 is CAWSVTRTGGYGYTF. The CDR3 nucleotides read TGTGCCTGGAGTGTAACCCGGACAGGGGGCTATGGCTACACCTTC.

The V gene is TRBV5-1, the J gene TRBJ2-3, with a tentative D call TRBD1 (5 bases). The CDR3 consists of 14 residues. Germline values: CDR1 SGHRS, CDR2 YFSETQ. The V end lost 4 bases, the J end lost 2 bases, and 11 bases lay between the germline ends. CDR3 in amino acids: CASSIGVYTDTQYF. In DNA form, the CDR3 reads TGCGCCAGCAGCATAGGGGTCTACACAGATACGCAGTATTTT.

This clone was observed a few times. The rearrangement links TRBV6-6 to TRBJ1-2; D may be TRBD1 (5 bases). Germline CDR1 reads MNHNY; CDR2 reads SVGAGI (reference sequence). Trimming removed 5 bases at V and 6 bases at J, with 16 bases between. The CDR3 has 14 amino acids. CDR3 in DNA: TGTGCCAGCAGTCAACCGGATGGGGGAGATGGCTACACCTTC. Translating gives CASSQPDGGDGYTF.